What follows are 15 T cell receptor beta chains derived from one specimen sequenced in a study of T cells after yellow fever vaccination. Each CDR3 protein is one row after TCRdb ran MiXCR on the 5' RACE reads. The sample carries 300,000 to 350,000 distinct CDR3 sequences, approximately 4.2% recorded once. The input for sequencing was PBMCs, taken 5 days after the yellow fever booster vaccination. The receptors were sampled from a man aged 18 to 30 who received the YFV17D yellow fever vaccine.

The rearrangement links TRBV12-3 or TRBV12-4 to TRBJ1-1, with D uncertain. The CDR3 loop spans 15 amino acids. Between the trimmed V and J ends, which lost 6 bases and 2 bases, there was a span of 16 bases. CDR3 loop: CASSPTSAANTEAFF. CDR3 in DNA: TGTGCCAGCAGCCCGACATCAGCTGCTAACACTGAAGCTTTCTTT.

This clonotype was picked up many times. This chain links TRBV18 with TRBJ1-1; D is uncertain. The germline CDR1 and CDR2 sequences are KGHSH and LQKENI. V lost 4 bases and J lost 4, with 13 bases in between. CDR3 size: 14 residues. The CDR3 here is CASSQDEESTEAFF. DNA of the CDR3: TGTGCCAGCTCACAAGACGAAGAGAGCACTGAAGCTTTCTTT.

The V call is TRBV6-5, the J call TRBJ2-5, with 7 bases lining up with TRBD2. Trimming took 2 bases from V and 5 from J; bases not matched to a gene: 8. This CDR3 has 15 amino acids. The germline V gene encodes CDR1 MNHEY and CDR2 SVGAGI. The CDR3 DNA sequence: TGTGCCAGCAGTTACGCGGGGAGGGGTTGGGAGACCCAGTACTTC. It codes for CASSYAGRGWETQYF.

The chain employs TRBV4-1 and TRBJ1-1; D gene ambiguous. The CDR3 has 13 amino acids. V was cut by 3 bases and J by 4 bases, with 9 bases left in between. The germline CDR1 and CDR2 sequences are MGHRA and YSYEKL. DNA of the CDR3: TGCGCCAGCAGCCAGCAAGGGTTCACTGAAGCTTTCTTT. Protein: CASSQQGFTEAFF.

This chain connects TRBV2 to TRBJ1-2; D not resolved. This CDR3 contains 16 residues. Trimming took 7 bases from V and 0 from J, leaving 18 bases between them. The germline V gene encodes CDR1 SNHLY and CDR2 FYNNEI. CDR3 nucleotide sequence: TGTGCCAGCACTTACGGCAGCTATAATACTAACTATGGCTACACCTTC. Amino acids: CASTYGSYNTNYGYTF.

This rearrangement joins TRBV28 to TRBJ2-5, with TRBD2 as a possible D gene (5 bases). CDR1 and CDR2 from the germline V gene are MDHEN and SYDVKM. The CDR3 spans 15 residues. V lost 3 bases, J lost 1 base, and 12 bases lay in between. The CDR3 DNA is TGTGCCAGCAGTTTCATGAGGGCTAGCCAAGAGACCCAGTACTTC. Translating gives CASSFMRASQETQYF.

This clonotype was seen more than once but under ten times. CDR3 region: CAIRYKTGYSNQPQHF. The DNA for the CDR3 is TGCGCCATCCGATACAAGACAGGGTATAGCAATCAGCCCCAGCATTTT. The chain uses TRBV10-1 and TRBJ1-5, with 7 nucleotides matching TRBD1. Unmatched junction bases numbered 12, after V lost 10 bases and J lost 0 bases. The CDR3 contains 16 residues. Germline V gene lookup returns CDR1 WNHNN and CDR2 SYGVQD (reference sequence).

This clonotype was seen at least ten times. This chain links TRBV5-1 with TRBJ1-2; D is unclear. Per the germline V gene, CDR1 is SGHRS and CDR2 is YFSETQ. The CDR3 loop spans 15 amino acids. V lost 2 bases, J lost 0 bases, and 11 bases lay in between. CDR3 loop: CASSLGIQANYGYTF. Written as DNA, the CDR3 is TGCGCCAGCAGCTTAGGAATACAAGCTAACTATGGCTACACCTTC.

Many counts were recorded for this clonotype. The chain couples TRBV6-1 to TRBJ1-1; D not certain. Trimming left V 5 bases short and J 4 bases short, with 11 bases between. Per the germline V gene, CDR1 is MNHNS and CDR2 is SASEGT. The CDR3 has 13 residues. The CDR3 region has the DNA TGTGCCAGCAGTCCCCAAGGTGCCACTGAAGCTTTCTTT. It specifies CASSPQGATEAFF.

V usage is TRBV19 and J usage is TRBJ1-2, with TRBD1 as a possible D gene (6 bases). The CDR3 extends over 13 amino acids. V was trimmed by 6 bases and J by 13 bases, leaving 21 bases between them. CDR1 LNHDA and CDR2 SQIVND come from the germline V gene (reference sequence). This CDR3 reads CASRSPGQRRGTF. Here the CDR3 DNA reads TGTGCCAGTAGATCGCCGGGACAAAGAAGAGGCACCTTC.

This clonotype was detected many times. The chain joins TRBV7-9 to TRBJ2-2; no reliable D call. V was pared by 7 bases and J by 0 bases, with 9 bases between. Germline V CDR1 and CDR2: SEHNR, FQNEAQ (reference sequence). The length of the CDR3 is 14 residues. CDR3: CASIELPNTGELFF. CDR3 DNA: TGTGCCAGCATCGAACTACCGAACACCGGGGAGCTGTTTTTT.

This clonotype appeared a few times. The J gene is TRBJ2-3, the V gene TRBV4-2; either TRBD1 or TRBD2 may fit D (5 bases each). Germline CDR1 is LGHNA and CDR2 is YNFKEQ. Between the trimmed V and J ends, which lost 4 bases and 2 bases, there was a span of 13 bases. This CDR3 spans 15 amino acids. As DNA, the CDR3 is TGTGCCAGCAGCCCCCGGGACGGTTACACAGATACGCAGTATTTT. Its protein product is CASSPRDGYTDTQYF.

The sample holds a few counts of this clonotype. This chain uses TRBV2 with TRBJ2-1; no reliable D call. Germline lookup yields CDR1 SNHLY and CDR2 FYNNEI. The CDR3 spans 11 residues. Trimming pared 8 bases from V and 4 bases from J, leaving 6 bases between. The CDR3 protein is CASRTYNEQFF. For the CDR3, the DNA is TGTGCCAGCCGTACTTACAATGAGCAGTTCTTC.

This clonotype has a handful of counts. This chain connects TRBV7-3 to TRBJ2-3; 10 nucleotides align to TRBD2. Germline assignment: CDR1 SGHTA and CDR2 FQGTGA. The V and J ends lost 5 bases and 4 bases, in that order; junction bases with no gene match: 6. This CDR3 comprises 15 residues. The CDR3 here is CASSPVAGGSDTQYF. CDR3 in DNA: TGTGCCAGCAGCCCAGTAGCGGGGGGATCAGATACGCAGTATTTT.

This clonotype has only a few counts. The CDR3 is CATSGSGGTAFF. In DNA form, the CDR3 reads TGTGCCACCAGTGGATCCGGGGGCACAGCTTTCTTT. This chain joins TRBV24-1 and TRBJ1-1; a weak D match, TRBD1 (6 bases). The V and J ends lost 5 bases and 10 bases respectively, with 13 bases between them. CDR1 is KGHDR and CDR2 is SFDVKD in the germline V gene. The CDR3 spans 12 residues.